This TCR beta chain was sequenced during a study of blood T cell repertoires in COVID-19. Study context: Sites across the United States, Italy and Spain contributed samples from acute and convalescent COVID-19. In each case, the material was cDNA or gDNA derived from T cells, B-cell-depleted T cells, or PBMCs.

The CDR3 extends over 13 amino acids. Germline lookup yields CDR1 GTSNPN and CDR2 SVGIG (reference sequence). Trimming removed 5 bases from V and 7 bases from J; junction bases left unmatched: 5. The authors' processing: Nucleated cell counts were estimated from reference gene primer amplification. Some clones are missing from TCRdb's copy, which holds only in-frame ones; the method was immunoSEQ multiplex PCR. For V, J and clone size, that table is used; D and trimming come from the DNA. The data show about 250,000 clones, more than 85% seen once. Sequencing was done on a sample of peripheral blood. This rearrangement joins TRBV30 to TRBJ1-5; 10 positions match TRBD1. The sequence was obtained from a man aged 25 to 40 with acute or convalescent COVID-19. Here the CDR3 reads CAWDRGRGQPQHF. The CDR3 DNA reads TGTGCCTGGGACAGGGGGCGAGGACAGCCCCAGCATTTT. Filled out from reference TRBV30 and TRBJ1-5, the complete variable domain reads SQTIHQWPATLVQPVGSPLSLECTVEGTSNPNLYWYRQAAGRGLQLLFYSVGIGQISSEVPQNLSASRPQDRQFILSSKKLLLSDSGFYLCAWDRGRGQPQHFGDGTRLSIL.